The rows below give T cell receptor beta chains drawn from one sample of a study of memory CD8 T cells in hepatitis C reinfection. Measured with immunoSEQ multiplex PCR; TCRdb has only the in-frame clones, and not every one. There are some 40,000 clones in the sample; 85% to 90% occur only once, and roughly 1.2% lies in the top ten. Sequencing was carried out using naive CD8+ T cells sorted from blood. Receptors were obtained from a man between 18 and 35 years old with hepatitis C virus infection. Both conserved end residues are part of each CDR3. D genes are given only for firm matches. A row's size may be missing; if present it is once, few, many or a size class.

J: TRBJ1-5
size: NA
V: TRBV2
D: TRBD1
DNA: TGTGCCAGCAGTCACTTGGGACAGGGTAGGAATCAGCCCCAGCATTTT
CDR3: CASSHLGQGRNQPQHF

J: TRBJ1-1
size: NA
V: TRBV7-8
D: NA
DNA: TGTGCCAGCAGCTTAGGAGGAGTTAACACTGAGGCTTTCTTT
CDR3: CASSLGGVNTEAFF

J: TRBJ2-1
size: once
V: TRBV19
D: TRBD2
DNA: TGTGCCAGTAGTATAACGGGGGCTAGCGGGACGGTTGAGCAGTTCTTC
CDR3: CASSITGASGTVEQFF

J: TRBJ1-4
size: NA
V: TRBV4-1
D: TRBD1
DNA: TGCGCCAGCAGCCAAGTCCCGGGACAGGGTGAGGGGCATGAAAAACTGTTTTTT
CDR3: CASSQVPGQGEGHEKLFF

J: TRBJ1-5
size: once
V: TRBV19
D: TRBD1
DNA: TGTGCCAGTAGTATAGGACAGGGGGCAGGACCCCAGCATTTT
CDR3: CASSIGQGAGPQHF

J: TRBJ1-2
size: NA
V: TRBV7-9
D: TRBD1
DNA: TGTGCCAGCAGCTCAGGGACAGTTAACTATGGCTACACCTTC
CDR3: CASSSGTVNYGYTF

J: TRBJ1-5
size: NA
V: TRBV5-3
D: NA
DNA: TGTGCCAGAAGCTTGGTACAGTGGTGCAATCAGCCCCAGCATTTT
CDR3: CARSLVQWCNQPQHF

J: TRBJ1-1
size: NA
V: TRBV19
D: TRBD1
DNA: TGTGCCAGTAAGGACAGGGGCACTGAAGCTTTCTTT
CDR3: CASKDRGTEAFF

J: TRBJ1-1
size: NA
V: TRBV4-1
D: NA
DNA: TGCGCCAGCAGCCCGCAGAGGGGGACTGAAGCTTTCTTT
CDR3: CASSPQRGTEAFF

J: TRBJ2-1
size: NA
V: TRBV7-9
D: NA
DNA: TGTGCCAGCAGCCCAAGCCCAGGGGCGATCCCTTACAATGAGCAGTTCTTC
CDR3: CASSPSPGAIPYNEQFF

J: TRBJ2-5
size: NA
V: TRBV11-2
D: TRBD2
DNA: TGTGCCAGCAGCTCGGGGTCGGGGGGACTTTGGGAGACCCAGTACTTC
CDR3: CASSSGSGGLWETQYF

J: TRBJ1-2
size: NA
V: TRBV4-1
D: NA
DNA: TGCGCCAGCAGCCATGGGCGAGGGAGCTATGGCTACACCTTC
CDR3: CASSHGRGSYGYTF

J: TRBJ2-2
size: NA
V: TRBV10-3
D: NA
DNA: TGTGCCATCCCAGGGACGAACACCGGGGAGCTGTTTTTT
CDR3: CAIPGTNTGELFF

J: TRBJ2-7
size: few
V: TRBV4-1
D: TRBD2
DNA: TGCGCCAGCAGCCCCGGAACTAGCGGGAGTCGGGACGAGCAGTACTTC
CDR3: CASSPGTSGSRDEQYF

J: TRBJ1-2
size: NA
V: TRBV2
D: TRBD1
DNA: TGTGCCAGCAGCGAGGGACAGGGGATATATGGCTACACCTTC
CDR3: CASSEGQGIYGYTF

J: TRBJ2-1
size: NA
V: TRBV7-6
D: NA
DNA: TGTGCCAGCAGCTTTGGGGGGGCCTCCTACAATGAGCAGTTCTTC
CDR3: CASSFGGASYNEQFF

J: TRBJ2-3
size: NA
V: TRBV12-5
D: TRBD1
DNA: TGTGCTAGTGGTTCCCGATCCCGGGACAGGAAGACAGATACGCAGTATTTT
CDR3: CASGSRSRDRKTDTQYF

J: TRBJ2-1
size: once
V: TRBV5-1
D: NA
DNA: TGCGCCAGCAGCTTCCCCTCACAGGGTCGGGATGAGCAGTTCTTC
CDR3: CASSFPSQGRDEQFF

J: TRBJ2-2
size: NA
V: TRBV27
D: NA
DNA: TGTGCCAGCAGTTCTAACGGCCCGAGGGGGGAGCTGTTTTTT
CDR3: CASSSNGPRGELFF

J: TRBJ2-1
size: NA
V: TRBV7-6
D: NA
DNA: TGTGCCAGCAGCTCTGACGCCTTAGCGTCCTACAATGAGCAGTTCTTC
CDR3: CASSSDALASYNEQFF

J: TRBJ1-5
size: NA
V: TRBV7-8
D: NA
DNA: TGTGCCAGCAGCTTAAGCGGGACACCTTATAGCAATCAGCCCCAGCATTTT
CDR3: CASSLSGTPYSNQPQHF

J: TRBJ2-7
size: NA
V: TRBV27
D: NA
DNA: TGTGCCAGCAGTATCAAGCAGGGGACGGACGAGCAGTACTTC
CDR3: CASSIKQGTDEQYF